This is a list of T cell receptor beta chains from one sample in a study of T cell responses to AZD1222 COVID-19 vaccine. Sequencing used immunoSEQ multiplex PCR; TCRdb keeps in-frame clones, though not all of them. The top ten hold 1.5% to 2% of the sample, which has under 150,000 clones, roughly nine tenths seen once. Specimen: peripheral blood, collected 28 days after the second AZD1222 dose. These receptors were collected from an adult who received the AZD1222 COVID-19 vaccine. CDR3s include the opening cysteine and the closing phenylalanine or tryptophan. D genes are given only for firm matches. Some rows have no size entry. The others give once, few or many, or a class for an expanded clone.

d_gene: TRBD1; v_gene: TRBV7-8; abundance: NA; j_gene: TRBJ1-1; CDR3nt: TGTGCCAGCAGCGCCACGACAGGGGTAAACACTGAAGCTTTCTTT; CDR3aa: CASSATTGVNTEAFF
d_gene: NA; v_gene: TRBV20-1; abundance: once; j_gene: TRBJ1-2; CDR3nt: TGCAGTGCTAGAGATCGCCGGGGCTACACCTTC; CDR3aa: CSARDRRGYTF
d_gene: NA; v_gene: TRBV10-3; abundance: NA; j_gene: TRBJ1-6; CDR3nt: TGTGCCATCAGTGTGGGGGATTCTCCCTCACCCCTCCACTTT; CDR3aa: CAISVGDSPSPLHF
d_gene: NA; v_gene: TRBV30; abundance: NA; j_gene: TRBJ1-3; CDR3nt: TGTGCCTGGAGCGGTGTTAGTTCTGGAAACACCATATATTTT; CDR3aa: CAWSGVSSGNTIYF
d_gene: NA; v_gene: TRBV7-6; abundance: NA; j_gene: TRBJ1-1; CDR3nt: TGTGCCAGCAGCCCTGGTTGGGACACTGAAGCTTTCTTT; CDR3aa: CASSPGWDTEAFF
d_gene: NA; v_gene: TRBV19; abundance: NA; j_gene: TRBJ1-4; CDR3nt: TGTGCCAGTAGTATTGGACTTACGAATGAAAAACTGTTTTTT; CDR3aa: CASSIGLTNEKLFF
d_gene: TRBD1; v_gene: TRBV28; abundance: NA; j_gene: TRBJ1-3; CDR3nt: TGTGCCAGCAGCCAGACTAGGACAGGGGAGATCACCATATATTTT; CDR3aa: CASSQTRTGEITIYF
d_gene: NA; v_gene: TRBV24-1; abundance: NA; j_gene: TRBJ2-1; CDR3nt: TGTGCCACCAGTGACCCGAACGACAGCAATGAGCAGTTCTTC; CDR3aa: CATSDPNDSNEQFF
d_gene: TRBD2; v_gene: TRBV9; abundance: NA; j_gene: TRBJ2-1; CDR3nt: TGTGCCAGCAGCGTAGCTGAGCGAGCGGGGGCCTACAATGAGCAGTTCTTC; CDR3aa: CASSVAERAGAYNEQFF
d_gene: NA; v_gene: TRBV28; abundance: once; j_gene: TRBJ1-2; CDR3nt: TGTGCCAGCAGTTTAGCTGGACGACGATATGGCTACACCTTC; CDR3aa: CASSLAGRRYGYTF
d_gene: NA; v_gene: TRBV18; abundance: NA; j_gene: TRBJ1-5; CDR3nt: TGTGCCAGCTCACCACCGGGGCCAGGAGGCAATCAGCCCCAGCATTTT; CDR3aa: CASSPPGPGGNQPQHF
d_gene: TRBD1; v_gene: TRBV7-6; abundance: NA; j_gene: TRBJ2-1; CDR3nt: TGTGCCAGCAGATCCTCGGGGGACAGGGGATTGGATGAGCAGTTCTTC; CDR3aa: CASRSSGDRGLDEQFF
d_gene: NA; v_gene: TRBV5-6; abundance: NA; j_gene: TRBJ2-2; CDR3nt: TGTGCCAGCAGCTTAAACGGGCCGACGACCGGGGAGCTGTTTTTT; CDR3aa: CASSLNGPTTGELFF
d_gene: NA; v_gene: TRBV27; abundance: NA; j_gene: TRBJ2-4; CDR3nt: TGTGCCAGCCTAGGACAGGGAGGGACCCTTAAAAACATTCAGTACTTC; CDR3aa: CASLGQGGTLKNIQYF
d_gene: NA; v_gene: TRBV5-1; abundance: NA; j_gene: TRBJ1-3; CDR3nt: TGCGCCAGCAGCCTAACAGGGTTGAACACCATATATTTT; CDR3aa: CASSLTGLNTIYF
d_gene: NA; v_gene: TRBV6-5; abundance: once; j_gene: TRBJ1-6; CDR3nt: TGTGCCAGCAGCCTTCCCGAAACCCTCCACTTT; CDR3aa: CASSLPETLHF
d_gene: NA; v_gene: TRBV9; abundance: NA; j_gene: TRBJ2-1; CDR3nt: TGTGCCAGCGGGCCGGCGGGACAGATCTACAATGAGCAGTTCTTC; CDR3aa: CASGPAGQIYNEQFF
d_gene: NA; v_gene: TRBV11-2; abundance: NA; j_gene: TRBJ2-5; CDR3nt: TGTGCCAGCAGCTCTGCCCTGGGACAAGGGTTCGCAGGGACCCAGTACTTC; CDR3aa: CASSSALGQGFAGTQYF
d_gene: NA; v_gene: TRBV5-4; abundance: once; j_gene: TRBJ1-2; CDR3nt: TGTGCCAGCAGCCCCCGGGGGAGAGGGCTTAACTATGGCTACACCTTC; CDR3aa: CASSPRGRGLNYGYTF
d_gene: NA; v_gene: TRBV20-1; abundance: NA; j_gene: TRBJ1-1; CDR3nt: TGCAGTGCTAGAGTGAACACTGAAGCTTTCTTT; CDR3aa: CSARVNTEAFF
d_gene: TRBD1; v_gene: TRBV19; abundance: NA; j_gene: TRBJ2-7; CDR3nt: TGTGCCAGTAGTCGGGGACAGCTTTACGAGCAGTACTTC; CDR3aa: CASSRGQLYEQYF
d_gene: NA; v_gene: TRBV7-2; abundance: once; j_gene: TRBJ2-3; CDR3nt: TGTGCCAGCAGCTTAGCGGGCTCTCCGTTGAATACGCAGTATTTT; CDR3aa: CASSLAGSPLNTQYF
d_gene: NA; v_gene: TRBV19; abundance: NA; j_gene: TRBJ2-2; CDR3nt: TGTGCCAGTAGTAAGGACTCACCGAGAACCGGGGAGCTGTTTTTT; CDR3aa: CASSKDSPRTGELFF
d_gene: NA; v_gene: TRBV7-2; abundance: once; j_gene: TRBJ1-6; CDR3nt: TGTGCCAGCAGTCAGGGGTCGAAACCTAGCTCCTATAATTCACCCCTCCACTTT; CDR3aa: CASSQGSKPSSYNSPLHF
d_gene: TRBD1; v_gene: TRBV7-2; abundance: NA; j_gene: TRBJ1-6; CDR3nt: TGTGCCAGCAGGAACAGGGGTTATAATTCACCCCTCCACTTT; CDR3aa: CASRNRGYNSPLHF
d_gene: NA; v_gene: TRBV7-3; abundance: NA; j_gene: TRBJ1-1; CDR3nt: TGTGCCAGCAGCAATCCAACCCAGGTAGGAGCTTTCTTT; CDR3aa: CASSNPTQVGAFF
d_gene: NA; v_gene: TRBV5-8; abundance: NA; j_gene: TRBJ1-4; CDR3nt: TGTGCCAGCAGCACCCGAGTGGGCTACGGGAAACTGTTTTTT; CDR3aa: CASSTRVGYGKLFF
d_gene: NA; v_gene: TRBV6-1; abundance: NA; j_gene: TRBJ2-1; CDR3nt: TGTGCCAGCAGTGAAGGGGTGGGGCTAGCAGACAATGAGCAGTTCTTC; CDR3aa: CASSEGVGLADNEQFF
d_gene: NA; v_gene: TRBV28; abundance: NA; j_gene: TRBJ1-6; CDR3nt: TGTGCCAGCAGTTCACCGGGACGGAGGGGGAGCGAACCCCTCCACTTT; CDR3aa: CASSSPGRRGSEPLHF
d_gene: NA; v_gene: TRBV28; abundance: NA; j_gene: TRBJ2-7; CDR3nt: TGTGCCAGCAGTCCCCAGACAAGCTCCTACGAGCAGTACTTC; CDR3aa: CASSPQTSSYEQYF
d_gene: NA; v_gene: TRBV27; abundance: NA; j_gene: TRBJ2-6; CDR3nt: TGTGCCAGCAGTTTGGGCAGGGGGGGGTCTGGGGCCAACGTCCTGACTTTC; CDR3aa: CASSLGRGGSGANVLTF
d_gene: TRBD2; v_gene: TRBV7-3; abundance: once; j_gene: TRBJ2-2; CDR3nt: TGTGCCAGCAGGATTAGCGGGGTTGGTACCGGGGAGCTGTTTTTT; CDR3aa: CASRISGVGTGELFF
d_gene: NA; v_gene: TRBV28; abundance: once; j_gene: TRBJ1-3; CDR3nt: TGTGCCAGCAGTTCCGCCGGGCCTGGAAACACCATATATTTT; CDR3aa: CASSSAGPGNTIYF
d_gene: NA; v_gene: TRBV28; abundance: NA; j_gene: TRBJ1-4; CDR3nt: TGTGCCAGCACTCCAAATGAAAAACTGTTTTTT; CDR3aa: CASTPNEKLFF
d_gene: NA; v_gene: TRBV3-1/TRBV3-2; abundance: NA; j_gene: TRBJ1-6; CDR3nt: TGTGCCAGCAGCCAAGTAGCTGGATCCCCCCTCCACTTT; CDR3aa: CASSQVAGSPLHF
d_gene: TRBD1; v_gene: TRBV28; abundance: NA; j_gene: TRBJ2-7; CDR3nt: TGTGCCAGCAGTGCAAGTGACAGGGGGATCCCCTACGAGCAGTACTTC; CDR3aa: CASSASDRGIPYEQYF
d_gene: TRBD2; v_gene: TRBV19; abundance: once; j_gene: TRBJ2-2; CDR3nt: TGTGCCAGTAGGGAGCGGGAGGCCGGGGAGCTGTTTTTT; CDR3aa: CASREREAGELFF
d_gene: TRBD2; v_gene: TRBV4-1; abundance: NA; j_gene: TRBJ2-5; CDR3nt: TGCGCCAGCAGCCAACCGGGACTAGCCCTGGGAGAGACCCAGTACTTC; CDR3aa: CASSQPGLALGETQYF
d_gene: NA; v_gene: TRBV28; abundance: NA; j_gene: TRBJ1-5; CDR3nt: TGTGCCAGCACCAACGGGGGGCGCGGCGGGTATAGCAATCAGCCCCAGCATTTT; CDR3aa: CASTNGGRGGYSNQPQHF
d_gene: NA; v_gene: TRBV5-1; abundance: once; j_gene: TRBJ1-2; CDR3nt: TGCGCCAGCAGCCCGTCCCCGGGGTTGGGCTATGGCTACACCTTC; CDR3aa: CASSPSPGLGYGYTF
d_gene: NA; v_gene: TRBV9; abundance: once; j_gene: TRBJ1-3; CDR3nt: TGTGCCAGCAGCGTTGACCAGGGTCGGGCAAACACCATATATTTT; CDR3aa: CASSVDQGRANTIYF
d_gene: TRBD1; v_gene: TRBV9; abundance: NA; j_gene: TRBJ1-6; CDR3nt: TGTGCCAGCAGCCCGACAGGGCTTAATTCACCCCTCCACTTT; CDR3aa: CASSPTGLNSPLHF
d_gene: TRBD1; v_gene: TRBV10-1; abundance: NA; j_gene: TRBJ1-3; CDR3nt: TGCGCCAGCTCCAGGGGGAACTCTGGAAACACCATATATTTT; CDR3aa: CASSRGNSGNTIYF
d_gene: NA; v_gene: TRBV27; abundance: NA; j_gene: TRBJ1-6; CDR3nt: TGTGCCAGCAGAAACCCGCAAGATAATTCACCCCTCCACTTT; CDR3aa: CASRNPQDNSPLHF
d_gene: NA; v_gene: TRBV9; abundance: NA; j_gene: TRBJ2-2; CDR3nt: TGTGCCAGCAGCGTAGAGCCCCTATACACCGGGGAGCTGTTTTTT; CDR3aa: CASSVEPLYTGELFF
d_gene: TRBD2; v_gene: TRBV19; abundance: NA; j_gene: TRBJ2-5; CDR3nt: TGTGCCAGTAGTATCGGGACTACTCAAGAGACCCAGTACTTC; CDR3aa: CASSIGTTQETQYF
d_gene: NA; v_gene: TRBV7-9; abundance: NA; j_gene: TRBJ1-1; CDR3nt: TGTGCCAGCAGCTTAGTAGGGACCAAAGACGGGGCTTTCTTT; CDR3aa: CASSLVGTKDGAFF
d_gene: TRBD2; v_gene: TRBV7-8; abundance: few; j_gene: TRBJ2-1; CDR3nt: TGTGCCAGCAGCCGTAGCGGGAGAGCCTACAATGAGCAGTTCTTC; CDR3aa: CASSRSGRAYNEQFF
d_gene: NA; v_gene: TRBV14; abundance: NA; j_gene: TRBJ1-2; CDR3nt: TGTGCCAGCAGCCAAGGCCGGGGGCGAGACTATGGCTACACCTTC; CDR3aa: CASSQGRGRDYGYTF
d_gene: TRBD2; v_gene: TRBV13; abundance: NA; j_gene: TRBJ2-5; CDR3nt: TGTGCCAGCAGCATGACTAGCGGGGGCCGCCAAGAGACCCAGTACTTC; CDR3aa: CASSMTSGGRQETQYF
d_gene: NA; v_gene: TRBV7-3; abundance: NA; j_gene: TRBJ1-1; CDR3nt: TGTGCCAGCAGCTTCCTGGGCGACACTGAAGCTTTCTTT; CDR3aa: CASSFLGDTEAFF
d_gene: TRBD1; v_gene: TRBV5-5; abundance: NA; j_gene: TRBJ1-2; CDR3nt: TGTGCCAGCAGCTCCGGGACAGGGGGTCGATATGGCTACACCTTC; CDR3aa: CASSSGTGGRYGYTF
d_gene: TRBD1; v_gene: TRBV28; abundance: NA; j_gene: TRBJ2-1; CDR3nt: TGTGCCAGCACACAGGACAGGTGGAATGAGCAGTTCTTC; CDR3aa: CASTQDRWNEQFF
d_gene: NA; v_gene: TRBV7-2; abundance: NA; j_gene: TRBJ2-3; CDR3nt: TGTGCCAGCAGCTCCCTAGGCGATACGCAGTATTTT; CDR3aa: CASSSLGDTQYF